This TCR beta chain was sequenced for a study of Ad26.COV2.S vaccination and SARS-CoV-2 variants. On the study more broadly: Ad26.COV2.S was injected intramuscularly once or twice, 56 days apart. Study-wide results and caveats: Spike-specific TCR breadth was greater after Ad26.COV2.S than placebo. Measures of TCR breadth and depth may have fallen short of total T cell responses.

This clone showed up just once. Its antigen is still unknown. Regarding treatment: about 20 received Ad26.COV2.S at low or high dose, single or two shots; roughly five received placebo; per-sample allocation not given. Collection of samples fell on day 63 after the first vaccine or placebo injection. Ad26.COV2.S expressed prefusion-stabilized spike from the original Wuhan strain. The CDR3 sequence is 13 residues long. V dropped 2 bases and J dropped 2 bases, with 9 bases sitting between them. Germline CDR1 reads GTSNPN; CDR2 reads SVGIG (reference sequence). The assay was immunoSEQ multiplex PCR, and TCRdb's table has in-frame clones only and misses some. The repertoire has around 300,000 clones, about 88% of them found once; the top ten carry approximately 5.9%.

This TCR derives from a person aged 18-60 years who received the Ad26.COV2.S COVID-19 vaccine or a placebo. The specimen was peripheral blood, collected in a trial of Ad26.COV2.S vaccine versus placebo. This chain joins TRBV30 and TRBJ2-5; the D gene is possibly TRBD2 (6 bases). The CDR3 DNA sequence: TGTGCCTGGAGTTTCCGGGGGCAAGAGACCCAGTACTTC. This translates into CAWSFRGQETQYF.